The clone carrying this T cell receptor beta chain showed up just once. What it recognizes is unknown. Use of 60 Vbeta and 13 Jbeta primers characterized the PCR. The protocol was immunoSEQ multiplex PCR, while the TCRdb copy is restricted to in-frame clones and leaves out a portion. The table lists some 120,000 clones, 70% to 90% of them singletons. The data are from a study of cytomegalovirus exposure and HLA in healthy donors. Whole-study results and caveats: Researchers counted 164 TCR beta chains as cytomegalovirus-associated. The HLA-A and HLA-B alleles of most subjects were reportedly predicted accurately from TCR beta sequences.

CDR1 and CDR2 from the germline V gene are SQVTM and ANQGSEA. This CDR3 region has 16 residues. V lost 4 bases and J lost 10; bases outside the gene matches: 15. The sequence was collected from a man younger than 35 in good health and CMV-seropositive. The sample comprised PBMCs. V gene TRBV29-1 combines with J gene TRBJ2-1; 11 bases agree with TRBD2. Written as DNA, the CDR3 is TGCAGCGTTGGCCCAATGGCTAGCGGGGGGCCTCAAGAGCAGTTCTTC. It is translated as CSVGPMASGGPQEQFF.